These 23 T cell receptor beta chains originate from one sample sequenced in a study of blood T cell repertoires in COVID-19. Assay: immunoSEQ multiplex PCR; the TCRdb copy retains only in-frame clones and omits some. The sample contains 95,000 to 150,000 clones, approximately 85% of which appear only once. Sequencing was done on a sample of peripheral blood. The receptor source for this set is a woman aged 80 or over with COVID-19, enrolled during active disease.

The V and J genes are TRBV12-3 or TRBV12-4 and TRBJ2-1, with 10 bases matching TRBD2. V trimming: 5 bases; J trimming: 10 bases; junction bases outside the gene matches: 5. CDR3 length: 13 amino acids. In DNA form, the CDR3 reads TGTGCCAGCAGTCTGACTAGCGGGTGGGAGCAGTTCTTC. It yields the protein CASSLTSGWEQFF.

The chain combines TRBV10-2 with TRBJ1-2; 12 bases align to TRBD1. Per germline, CDR1 WSHSY and CDR2 SAAADI. Unmatched junction bases numbered 4, after V lost 6 bases and J lost 5 bases. This CDR3 has 14 amino acids. Written as DNA, the CDR3 is TGCGCCAGCAGCCGGGACAGGGGGCGTTATGGCTACACCTTC. Translating it yields CASSRDRGRYGYTF.

The CDR3, as DNA: TGTGCCAGCAGCGTCCAGGGAACCGGGGCCAACGTCCTGACTTTC. As protein: CASSVQGTGANVLTF. The V and J genes are TRBV9 and TRBJ2-6; perhaps TRBD1 as D (5 bases). The CDR3 is made up of 15 amino acids. V was pared by 2 bases and J by 4 bases, with 10 bases between. CDR1 and CDR2 from the germline V gene are SGDLS and YYNGEE.

CDR3 coding DNA: TGTGCCAGCAGATCGGGACAAACCTCTGGAAACACCATATATTTT. This encodes CASRSGQTSGNTIYF. The V gene is TRBV6-6, the J gene TRBJ1-3; maybe TRBD1 (6 bases). The length of the CDR3 is 15 residues. Germline CDR1 reads MNHNY; CDR2 reads SVGAGI (reference sequence). The germline V and J ends were trimmed by 6 bases and 0 bases, with 12 bases remaining between them.

The chain is built from TRBV11-2 and TRBJ2-1; 9 positions agree with TRBD1. This CDR3 comprises 16 residues. The germline V gene has CDR1 SGHAT and CDR2 FQNNGV. J was trimmed by 6 bases and V by 1 base; bases with no gene match: 7. The CDR3 region has the DNA TGTGCCAGCAGCTTAGTGGGACAGGGTCTAGGCAATGAGCAGTTCTTC. Translated: CASSLVGQGLGNEQFF.

This chain uses TRBV10-1 with TRBJ1-1, with 9 bases that match TRBD1. The germline gives CDR1 WNHNN, CDR2 SYGVQD (reference sequence). V lost 7 bases and J lost 4; bases outside the gene matches: 7. The CDR3 consists of 14 residues. DNA for the CDR3: TGCGCCAGCACCCAAGGGGGACAGGGCACTGAAGCTTTCTTT. Its protein is CASTQGGQGTEAFF.

The J gene is TRBJ2-2, the V gene TRBV7-6; 10 bases are a match to TRBD1. CDR1 is SGHVS, CDR2 FNYEAQ, per germline. V was clipped by 4 bases and J by 4 bases; unmatched bases: 3. This CDR3 contains 15 residues. The CDR3 loop reads CASSSRTGGTGELFF. CDR3 DNA: TGTGCCAGCAGCTCCCGGACAGGGGGCACCGGGGAGCTGTTTTTT.

V and J are TRBV7-2 and TRBJ2-7; D remains ambiguous. Germline CDR1 is SGHTA and CDR2 is FQGNSA. The V gene lost 4 bases and the J gene lost 7 bases, with 11 bases spanning the gap. The CDR3 totals 12 residues. CDR3 loop: CASSSPTREQYF. DNA for the CDR3: TGTGCCAGCAGCTCCCCCACTCGTGAGCAGTACTTC.

CDR3 DNA: TGTGCCAGCAGCGTCGCGACAGGGGGCGGGAGTAGTAATTTTGAGCAGTTCTTC. Encoded protein: CASSVATGGGSSNFEQFF. The rearrangement joins TRBV11-2 to TRBJ2-1; 10 nucleotides align to TRBD1. With V trimmed by 5 bases and J by 9 bases, 19 bases remained unmatched. The CDR3 spans 18 residues. In germline, CDR1 is SGHAT, CDR2 FQNNGV.

The chain is built from TRBV4-2 and TRBJ2-1; 11 bases are shared with TRBD2. CDR3 size: 15 residues. The V segment lost 4 bases and the J segment 7 bases; nucleotides outside the gene matches: 6. Germline lookup yields CDR1 LGHNA and CDR2 YNFKEQ. The CDR3 sequence: CASSLAGGPENEQFF. In DNA, the CDR3 is TGTGCCAGCAGCCTAGCGGGAGGGCCGGAAAATGAGCAGTTCTTC.

This chain uses TRBV7-2 with TRBJ1-1; D not certain. The CDR3 is made up of 13 amino acids. From germline, CDR1 is SGHTA and CDR2 FQGNSA. Trimming removed 3 bases from V and 5 bases from J, with 10 bases in between. CDR3 DNA sequence: TGTGCCAGCAGCTTCGACGGGGAGACTGAAGCTTTCTTT. Amino acid sequence: CASSFDGETEAFF.

The genes are TRBV6-5 and TRBJ2-7; the D gene is possibly TRBD1 (6 bases). Between the trimmed V and J ends, which lost 6 bases and 3 bases, there was a span of 15 bases. This CDR3 has 14 amino acids. CDR1 MNHEY and CDR2 SVGAGI come from the germline V gene. CDR3 DNA: TGTGCCAGCAGACTCGGACAGTCTCTCTACGAGCAGTACTTC. Translation: CASRLGQSLYEQYF.

This clone was found a few times. The chain has TRBV7-2 and TRBJ2-1, with a possible D match to TRBD2 (6 bases). Trimming took off 5 bases at V and 4 bases at J, with 18 bases between the two ends. Germline V gives CDR1 SGHTA, CDR2 FQGNSA. The CDR3 is made up of 16 amino acids. CDR3 loop: CASSKYPVGTYNEQFF. The DNA of the CDR3 is TGTGCCAGCAGCAAATATCCGGTCGGGACTTACAATGAGCAGTTCTTC.

The chain links TRBV19 to TRBJ2-1, with a possible D match to TRBD2 (6 bases). CDR3 length equals 16 residues. Per the germline V gene, CDR1 is LNHDA and CDR2 is SQIVND (reference sequence). Trimming removed 1 base from V and 4 bases from J, with 14 bases in between. The CDR3 region has the DNA TGTGCCAGTAGTATAGTAGCCGGGACTTCTTACAATGAGCAGTTCTTC. It encodes CASSIVAGTSYNEQFF.

This chain links TRBV11-2 with TRBJ2-7; 7 positions agree with TRBD2. The trim removed 1 base at V and 4 bases at J, leaving 7 bases unmatched. CDR3 size: 15 residues. Germline V gene data show CDR1 as SGHAT and CDR2 as FQNNGV. The CDR3 loop is CASSLGPSGRYEQYF. In DNA, the CDR3 is TGTGCCAGCAGCTTAGGTCCATCCGGGAGGTACGAGCAGTACTTC.

This chain uses TRBV11-3 with TRBJ2-1, with 9 bases that match TRBD1. Per germline, CDR1 SGHNT and CDR2 YENEEA. The length of the CDR3 is 15 residues. V was pared by 5 bases and J by 2 bases, with 4 bases of the junction left unmatched. CDR3 sequence: CASSQDRGPYNEQFF. CDR3 DNA sequence: TGTGCCAGCAGCCAGGACAGGGGCCCCTACAATGAGCAGTTCTTC.

This chain connects TRBV7-3 to TRBJ2-3; D may be TRBD1 (5 bases). There are 14 residues in the CDR3. Germline assignment: CDR1 SGHTA and CDR2 FQGTGA. V was cut by 1 base and J by 6 bases, with 11 bases left in between. CDR3 bases: TGTGCCAGCAGCTTAAGCCAGGGTTCCGATACGCAGTATTTT. It translates to CASSLSQGSDTQYF. The whole variable domain, filled in from reference TRBV7-3 and TRBJ2-3, reads GAGVSQTPSNKVTEKGKYVELRCDPISGHTALYWYRQSLGQGPEFLIYFQGTGAADDSGLPNDRFFAVRPEGSVSTLKIQRTERGDSAVYLCASSLSQGSDTQYFGPGTRLTVL.

The CDR3 here is CASSVGAGLTDTQYF. Written as DNA, the CDR3 is TGTGCCAGCAGCGTGGGAGCGGGCCTCACAGATACGCAGTATTTT. V gene TRBV9 combines with J gene TRBJ2-3, with TRBD2 as a possible D gene (6 bases). The CDR3 extends over 15 amino acids. Deletions cut 2 bases from V and 2 bases from J, with 12 bases between. Germline V CDR1 and CDR2: SGDLS, YYNGEE. Full variable domain (remainder filled in from reference TRBV9 and TRBJ2-3): DSGVTQTPKHLITATGQRVTLRCSPRSGDLSVYWYQQSLDQGLQFLIQYYNGEERAKGNILERFSAQQFPDLHSELNLSSLELGDSALYFCASSVGAGLTDTQYFGPGTRLTVL.

The chain uses TRBV2 and TRBJ2-3; maybe TRBD2 (5 bases). The V end lost 6 bases, the J end lost 5 bases, and 15 bases lay between the germline ends. Germline V CDR1 and CDR2: SNHLY, FYNNEI. This CDR3 region has 14 residues. The CDR3: CASRKGEGIDTQYF. The CDR3 DNA is TGTGCCAGCAGAAAGGGAGAAGGGATAGATACGCAGTATTTT.

For the CDR3, the DNA is TGTGCCAGCAGTCCCACAGGGAGCCCTTCACCCCTCCACTTT. Translating gives CASSPTGSPSPLHF. The genes are TRBV11-2 and TRBJ1-6, with D possibly matching TRBD1 (6 bases). This CDR3 region has 14 residues. V was shortened by 6 bases and J by 9 bases, with 15 bases between the two germline ends. CDR1 is SGHAT, CDR2 FQNNGV, per germline.

The J gene is TRBJ2-2, the V gene TRBV6-5; 10 nucleotides agree with TRBD2. The CDR3 is 16 amino acids. Germline CDR1 MNHEY, CDR2 SVGAGI. Losses at the gene ends were 4 bases for V and 5 bases for J; bases not matched to a gene: 7. The CDR3 loop is CASSSLAGVWTGELFF. In DNA form, the CDR3 reads TGTGCCAGCAGTTCCCTAGCGGGAGTTTGGACCGGGGAGCTGTTTTTT.

The genes are TRBV19 and TRBJ2-5; D not certain. The length of the CDR3 is 13 residues. Per the germline V gene, CDR1 is LNHDA and CDR2 is SQIVND (reference sequence). Trimming took off 3 bases at V and 4 bases at J, with 9 bases between the two ends. CDR3 DNA sequence: TGTGCCAGTAGTATTGGGCCCCGAGAGACCCAGTACTTC. It encodes CASSIGPRETQYF.

This clone was detected only once. This chain uses TRBV28 with TRBJ2-5; TRBD2 matches at 13 bases. This CDR3 region has 15 residues. V was clipped by 2 bases and J by 4 bases; unmatched bases: 1. The germline V gene has CDR1 MDHEN and CDR2 SYDVKM. The CDR3 DNA sequence: TGTGCCAGCAGTTTAACTAGCGGGAGGGGAGAGACCCAGTACTTC. This gives the protein CASSLTSGRGETQYF.